These 23 T cell receptor beta chains came from one sample sequenced in a study of PD-L1 blockade in urothelial cancer (dated by TCRdb to 2016 to 2017). The method was the immunoSEQ multiplex PCR assay. TCRdb took this table from immuneACCESS and kept in-frame rearrangements with V and J called. Such tables lack part of the clones; where checked against another copy, unresolved V genes explain under half of the gap, and the rest is unexplained. For this sample the table gives about 50,000 clones, of which approximately 79% were detected only once. Of the sample, 2.5% to 3.5% falls within the top ten clones. What this sample's time point label stands for: pretreatment peripheral blood. The sequencing here drew on PBMCs, taken around atezolizumab (anti-PD-L1) treatment. The receptors were gathered from a man aged 65-85 years with urothelial cancer.

This clone has only a few counts. The chain links TRBV12-5 to TRBJ2-3; D gene ambiguous. V was clipped by 1 base and J by 1 base, with 3 bases between them. The CDR3 totals 13 residues. Germline V gene sequence: CDR1 LGHNT, CDR2 FRNRAP. CDR3 nucleotides: TGTGCTAGTGGTTTGGGAGGCACAGATACGCAGTATTTT. This encodes CASGLGGTDTQYF.

The chain joins TRBV28 to TRBJ2-1; 13 bases align to TRBD2. In germline, CDR1 is MDHEN, CDR2 SYDVKM. The CDR3 runs 13 residues. Trimming cost V 8 bases and J 8 bases; bases outside gene matches: 3. For the CDR3, the DNA is TGTGCCAGCGGACTAGCGGGAGTCTATGAGCAGTTCTTC. It specifies CASGLAGVYEQFF.

This clone was picked up one time. The genes are TRBV7-2 and TRBJ1-2; 7 bases are shared with TRBD1. V shed 5 bases, J shed 5 bases, and the junction held 14 bases outside the gene matches. The CDR3 runs 16 residues. Germline loops: CDR1 SGHTA, CDR2 FQGNSA. The CDR3, as DNA: TGTGCCAGCAGCCTTAGCAGGGGCGCCAGGGGGTATGGCTACACCTTC. This translates into CASSLSRGARGYGYTF. Drawing the rest from reference TRBV7-2 and TRBJ1-2, the complete variable domain is GAGVSQSPSNKVTEKGKDVELRCDPISGHTALYWYRQSLGQGLEFLIYFQGNSAPDKSGLPSDRFSAERTGGSVSTLTIQRTQQEDSAVYLCASSLSRGARGYGYTFGSGTRLTVV.

V is TRBV30 and J is TRBJ2-3, with TRBD2 matching 15 bases. The V gene's germline CDR1 is GTSNPN and CDR2 SVGIG (reference sequence). The trim removed 4 bases at V and 4 bases at J, leaving 27 bases unmatched. This CDR3 spans 23 amino acids. For the CDR3, the DNA is TGTGCCTGGACCCGGGGATCAGTCTTGTGGACTAGCGGGGGGGCTTCAAGTTCAGATACGCAGTATTTT. Protein sequence: CAWTRGSVLWTSGGASSSDTQYF.

CDR3 nucleotide sequence: TGCAGCGTTGGTAGCGGGGGGATGAGGAATGAGCAGTTCTTC. Translation: CSVGSGGMRNEQFF. The genes are TRBV29-1 and TRBJ2-1, with 10 positions matching TRBD2. From germline, CDR1 is SQVTM and CDR2 ANQGSEA. The CDR3 is 14 amino acids. V shed 4 bases and J 7 bases; nucleotides not matched to a gene: 7.

The chain links TRBV7-2 to TRBJ1-5; TRBD1 aligns across 12 bases. V lost 3 bases and J lost 7; bases outside the gene matches: 4. The CDR3 is made up of 15 amino acids. Germline V gene sequence: CDR1 SGHTA, CDR2 FQGNSA. CDR3 sequence (DNA): TGTGCCAGCAGCTTGGGACAGGGGGCCGGGCAGCCCCAGCATTTT. Translated: CASSLGQGAGQPQHF.

The chain links TRBV11-3 to TRBJ2-1; D possibly corresponds to TRBD2 (6 bases). Germline values: CDR1 SGHNT, CDR2 YENEEA. V lost 0 bases and J 5 bases, leaving 11 bases between the germline ends. The CDR3 covers 15 residues. Here the CDR3 DNA reads TGTGCCAGCAGCTTAGATCTCCAGCGGGACAATGAGCAGTTCTTC. This gives the protein CASSLDLQRDNEQFF.

The chain uses TRBV6-1 and TRBJ1-1; the D gene is possibly TRBD1 (5 bases). CDR1 is MNHNS, CDR2 SASEGT, per germline. The V end was cut by 7 bases, the J end by 10 bases, with 13 bases between. There are 11 residues in the CDR3. The CDR3 sequence: CASKGPQGAFF. In DNA form, the CDR3 reads TGTGCCAGCAAAGGCCCTCAGGGAGCTTTCTTT.

Regarding this clone: A read error is possible here, since a much larger clone lies one base away. Here the CDR3 omits its conserved ending phenylalanine or tryptophan, so a read error is the likely source. The chain combines TRBV13 with TRBJ1-2; TRBD1 agrees at 10 bases. The CDR3 is made up of 15 amino acids. Germline CDR1 and CDR2: PRHDT and FYEKMQ (reference sequence). Trimming took 5 bases from V and 1 from J; bases not matched to a gene: 4. This CDR3 reads CASSPRDRGNYGYTL. The CDR3, as DNA: TGTGCCAGCAGCCCCAGGGACAGGGGTAACTATGGCTACACCCTC.

This chain joins TRBV5-6 and TRBJ1-1; the D is unclear. The CDR3 consists of 13 residues. Germline CDR1 and CDR2: SGHDT and YYEEEE. Trimming left V 4 bases short and J 8 bases short, with 15 bases between. The CDR3 sequence is CASSLGGGPEAFF. The CDR3 bases are TGTGCCAGCAGCCTAGGAGGAGGACCCGAAGCTTTCTTT.

This chain joins TRBV20-1 and TRBJ1-1; no clear D. Germline V gene data show CDR1 as DFQATT and CDR2 as SNEGSKA (reference sequence). This CDR3 region has 9 residues. V dropped 7 bases and J dropped 3 bases, with 3 bases sitting between them. The CDR3 sequence is CSGDTEAFF. The DNA for the CDR3 is TGCAGTGGAGACACTGAAGCTTTCTTT.

The chain employs TRBV5-1 and TRBJ2-7; 8 bases map to TRBD2. The CDR3 runs 15 residues. Losses at the gene ends were 4 bases for V and 4 bases for J; bases not matched to a gene: 10. The V gene's germline CDR1 is SGHRS and CDR2 YFSETQ. The CDR3 DNA reads TGCGCCAGCAGCCCCGCGGGGGGCAACTCGTACGAGCAGTACTTC. It translates to CASSPAGGNSYEQYF.

The chain employs TRBV5-1 and TRBJ1-1; D is perhaps TRBD1 (6 bases). V lost 0 bases, J lost 5 bases, and 14 bases lay in between. The CDR3 covers 15 residues. CDR1 and CDR2 (germline): SGHRS, YFSETQ. DNA for the CDR3: TGCGCCAGCAGCTTGGGGCCGGCGAGGGGGACTGAAGCTTTCTTT. Residues: CASSLGPARGTEAFF.

The V call is TRBV5-1, the J call TRBJ1-2; 9 bases map to TRBD1. The V gene end was trimmed by 3 bases and the J gene end by 0 bases; junction bases not matched to a gene: 18. CDR1 is SGHRS and CDR2 is YFSETQ in the germline V gene. The length of the CDR3 is 20 residues. This CDR3 is CASSSTVGTGSLSANYGYTF. DNA for the CDR3: TGCGCCAGCAGCTCGACCGTCGGGACAGGGTCCCTCTCAGCTAACTATGGCTACACCTTC.

CDR3 sequence (DNA): TGTGCCAGCAGCCAAGATTTCGGGGGGGCCCTCCACTTT. This sequence encodes CASSQDFGGALHF. V is TRBV14 and J is TRBJ1-6, with a weak D call TRBD1 (5 bases). Between the trimmed V and J ends, which lost 0 bases and 14 bases, there was a span of 11 bases. The V gene's germline CDR1 is SGHDN and CDR2 FVKESK. There are 13 residues in the CDR3.

The chain uses TRBV7-9 and TRBJ2-1, with 10 bases matching TRBD2. In germline, CDR1 is SEHNR, CDR2 FQNEAQ (reference sequence). Trimming took 3 bases from V and 5 from J; bases not matched to a gene: 1. The CDR3 loop spans 14 amino acids. CDR3 in DNA: TGTGCCAGCAGCTTGGGACTAGCGAACAATGAGCAGTTCTTC. Translated, it gives CASSLGLANNEQFF.

CDR3 in amino acids: CASSFGASGTRSTDTQYF. CDR3 bases: TGTGCCAGCAGTTTTGGAGCTAGCGGGACCAGGAGCACAGATACGCAGTATTTT. The chain joins TRBV27 to TRBJ2-3, with TRBD2 matching over 9 bases. J was trimmed by 0 bases and V by 3 bases; bases with no gene match: 10. The CDR3 runs 18 residues. The V gene's germline CDR1 is MNHEY and CDR2 SMNVEV (reference sequence).

The chain links TRBV19 to TRBJ2-1; 8 nucleotides agree with TRBD1. This CDR3 region has 15 residues. The junction had 10 bases not matched to a gene; V was cut back by 7 bases and J by 5 bases. Germline V CDR1 and CDR2: LNHDA, SQIVND (reference sequence). CDR3 loop: CASTRGQGMDNEQFF. CDR3 DNA sequence: TGTGCCAGTACCAGGGGGCAGGGCATGGACAATGAGCAGTTCTTC.

The chain has TRBV2 and TRBJ2-1; 8 bases are a match to TRBD2. The germline V gene has CDR1 SNHLY and CDR2 FYNNEI. CDR3 length equals 12 residues. V was clipped by 7 bases and J by 11 bases; unmatched bases: 7. CDR3 sequence reads: CASTTGTSKQFF. The CDR3 DNA sequence: TGTGCCAGCACAACCGGGACTAGTAAGCAGTTCTTC.

The chain combines TRBV7-3 with TRBJ2-1; 9 bases line up with TRBD2. Germline CDR1 reads SGHTA; CDR2 reads FQGTGA. The V gene end was trimmed by 6 bases and the J gene end by 1 base; junction bases not matched to a gene: 16. CDR3 length: 19 amino acids. CDR3 DNA: TGTGCCAGCAGAACCCTTGAAACTAGCGGGCGCCGGTCCTACAATGAGCAGTTCTTC. Translated, it gives CASRTLETSGRRSYNEQFF.

This clone was detected once. J is TRBJ1-1 and V is TRBV5-1; 7 nucleotides agree with TRBD1. CDR1 SGHRS and CDR2 YFSETQ come from the germline V gene. The V and J ends lost 4 bases and 7 bases, in that order; junction bases with no gene match: 10. The length of the CDR3 is 14 residues. The CDR3, as DNA: TGCGCCAGCAGCGATAGGGGGCGCGGAAATGAAGCTTTCTTT. Protein: CASSDRGRGNEAFF.

The gene calls are TRBV20-1 and TRBJ2-7; tentative D call: TRBD1 (5 bases). V shed 6 bases and J shed 0 bases, with 6 bases lying between them. This CDR3 has 11 residues. In germline, CDR1 is DFQATT, CDR2 SNEGSKA (reference sequence). In nucleotides, the CDR3 is TGCAGTGCGGGGCCCTCCTACGAGCAGTACTTC. Translating it yields CSAGPSYEQYF.

The chain links TRBV9 to TRBJ2-1; tentatively, D is TRBD1 (6 bases). The CDR3 extends over 14 amino acids. Germline V gene sequence: CDR1 SGDLS, CDR2 YYNGEE. The germline V and J ends were trimmed by 6 bases and 8 bases, with 18 bases remaining between them. The CDR3 DNA follows: TGTGCCAGCACAAGCCAGGGGACGCTCGATGAGCAGTTCTTC. It codes for CASTSQGTLDEQFF.